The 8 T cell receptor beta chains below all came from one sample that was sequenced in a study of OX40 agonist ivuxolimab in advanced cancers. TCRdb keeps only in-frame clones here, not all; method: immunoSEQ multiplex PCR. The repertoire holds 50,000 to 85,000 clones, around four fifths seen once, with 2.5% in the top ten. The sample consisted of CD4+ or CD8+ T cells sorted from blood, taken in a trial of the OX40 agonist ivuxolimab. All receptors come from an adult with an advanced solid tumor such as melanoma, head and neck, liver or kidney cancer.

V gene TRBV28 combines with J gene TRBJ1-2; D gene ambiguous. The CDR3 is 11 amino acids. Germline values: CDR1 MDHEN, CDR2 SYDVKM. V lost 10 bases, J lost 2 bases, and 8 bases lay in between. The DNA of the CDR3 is TGTGCCACCCGGTCCAACTATGGCTACACCTTC. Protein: CATRSNYGYTF.

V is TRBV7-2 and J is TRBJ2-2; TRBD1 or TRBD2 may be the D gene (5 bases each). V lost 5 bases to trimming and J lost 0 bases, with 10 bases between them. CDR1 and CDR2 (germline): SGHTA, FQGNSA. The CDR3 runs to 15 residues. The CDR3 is CASSPGPSNTGELFF. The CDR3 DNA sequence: TGTGCCAGCAGCCCGGGGCCTTCGAACACCGGGGAGCTGTTTTTT.

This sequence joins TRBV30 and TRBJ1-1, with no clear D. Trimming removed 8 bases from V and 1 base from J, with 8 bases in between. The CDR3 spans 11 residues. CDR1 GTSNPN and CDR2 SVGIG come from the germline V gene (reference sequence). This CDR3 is CARSSNTEAFF. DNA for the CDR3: TGTGCCCGTAGTTCGAACACTGAAGCTTTCTTT.

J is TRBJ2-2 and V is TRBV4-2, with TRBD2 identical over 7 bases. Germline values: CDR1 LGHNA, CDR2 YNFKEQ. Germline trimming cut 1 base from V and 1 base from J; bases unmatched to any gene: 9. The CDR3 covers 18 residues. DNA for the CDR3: TGTGCCAGCAGCCAAGTTCGTACGGGGGGATTGAACACCGGGGAGCTGTTTTTT. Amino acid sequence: CASSQVRTGGLNTGELFF.

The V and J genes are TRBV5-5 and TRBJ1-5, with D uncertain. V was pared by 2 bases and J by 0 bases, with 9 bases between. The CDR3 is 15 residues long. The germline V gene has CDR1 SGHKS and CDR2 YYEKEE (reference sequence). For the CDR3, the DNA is TGTGCCAGCAGCTTCTACAGCAATAGCAATCAGCCCCAGCATTTT. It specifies CASSFYSNSNQPQHF.

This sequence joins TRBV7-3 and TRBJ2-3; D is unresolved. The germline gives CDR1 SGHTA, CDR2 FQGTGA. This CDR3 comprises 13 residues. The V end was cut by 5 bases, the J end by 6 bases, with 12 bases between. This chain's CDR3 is CASSPKYTDTQYF. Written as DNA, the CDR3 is TGTGCCAGCAGCCCAAAGTACACGGATACGCAGTATTTT.

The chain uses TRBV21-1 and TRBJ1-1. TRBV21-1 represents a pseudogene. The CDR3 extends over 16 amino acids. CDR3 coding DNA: TGTGCCAGCAGCAAAGCAGGCGAGGATGAGAACACTGAAGCTTTCTTT. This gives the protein CASSKAGEDENTEAFF.

The chain's CDR3 is CASSSEGQTYNEQFF. The CDR3 coding sequence is TGTGCCAGCAGCTCCGAGGGCCAGACCTACAATGAGCAGTTCTTC. The J gene is TRBJ2-1, the V gene TRBV11-3; tentative D call: TRBD2 (5 bases). V lost 4 bases, J lost 2 bases, and 12 bases lay in between. Per the germline V gene, CDR1 is SGHNT and CDR2 is YENEEA. The CDR3 is 15 amino acids.